Listed below are T cell receptor beta chains from one sample, sequenced in a study of vaccination and CD4 T cells after COVID-19. From the PCR reads, TCRdb called clonotypes with MiXCR, one entry per CDR3 protein. The sample has approximately 15,000 distinct CDR3 sequences; about 26% are singletons. What these receptors recognize is not known. Sequenced: cultured CD4+ T cells from blood. These receptors were collected from a human donor with COVID-19. Each CDR3 is given without its conserved first and last residue. The order of the fields is V gene, CDR3 length, J gene, CDR3 protein.

TRBV24-1	12	TRBJ1-5	ATSDRDRRVAQH
TRBV19	11	TRBJ1-2	ASSKDRLYGYT
TRBV6-2/TRBV6-3	15	TRBJ2-1	ASSTRTSGATYNEQF
TRBV6-5	13	TRBJ2-1	ASSYGLETYNEQF
TRBV7-7	12	TRBJ2-7	ASSAGQGQVEQY
TRBV2	11	TRBJ1-2	ANSEQGDYGYT
TRBV5-4	11	TRBJ2-7	ASSRAGGYEQY
TRBV7-9	10	TRBJ2-3	ASSLEVSAQY
TRBV7-2	12	TRBJ2-2	ASRIGGFTGELF
TRBV20-1	12	TRBJ1-3	SAQPGLAENTIY
TRBV6-1	13	TRBJ2-2	ASSEAPLWTGELF
TRBV7-2	15	TRBJ1-3	ASSPAALAFRGNTIY
TRBV11-3	14	TRBJ2-2	ASSERDRGFPGELF
TRBV6-1	11	TRBJ1-2	ASSESGVYGYT
TRBV11-2	11	TRBJ2-2	ASSLGGRVKMF
TRBV7-9	11	TRBJ1-2	ASSPRVNYGYT
TRBV12-3/TRBV12-4	13	TRBJ1-6	ASSPRGVYNSPLH
TRBV7-2	13	TRBJ1-1	ASSKKPGGHTEAF
TRBV20-1	10	TRBJ2-5	SARGTLETQY
TRBV7-2	13	TRBJ1-2	ASSPRGSFNYGYT
TRBV6-1	10	TRBJ2-1	ASRVGPYEQF
TRBV19	12	TRBJ2-7	ASSRGVSSYEQY
TRBV2	11	TRBJ1-2	ASSRGVFNGYT
TRBV12-5	12	TRBJ1-3	ASGLVRVGNTIY
TRBV4-1	13	TRBJ1-4	ASSQEMGGVEKLF
TRBV7-6	15	TRBJ1-1	ASSLAVGRGENTEAF
TRBV6-2/TRBV6-3	12	TRBJ2-7	AAQVPGRGDEQY
TRBV6-1	14	TRBJ1-5	ASSVIRGGRNQPQH
TRBV7-9	12	TRBJ2-7	ASSLRTGDGEQY
TRBV9	12	TRBJ1-4	ASSEGASNEKLF
TRBV12-3/TRBV12-4	11	TRBJ2-5	ASSQVPGETQY
TRBV6-1	11	TRBJ2-2	ASSFDYTGGLF
TRBV27	13	TRBJ1-2	ASSLGSGPNYGYT
TRBV27	12	TRBJ2-1	ASSFDRIENEQF
TRBV6-1	13	TRBJ2-7	ASSEAAKGSYEQY
TRBV20-1	13	TRBJ1-3	SASTLQSSGNTIY
TRBV5-4	13	TRBJ1-2	ASSSEPGQGGGYT